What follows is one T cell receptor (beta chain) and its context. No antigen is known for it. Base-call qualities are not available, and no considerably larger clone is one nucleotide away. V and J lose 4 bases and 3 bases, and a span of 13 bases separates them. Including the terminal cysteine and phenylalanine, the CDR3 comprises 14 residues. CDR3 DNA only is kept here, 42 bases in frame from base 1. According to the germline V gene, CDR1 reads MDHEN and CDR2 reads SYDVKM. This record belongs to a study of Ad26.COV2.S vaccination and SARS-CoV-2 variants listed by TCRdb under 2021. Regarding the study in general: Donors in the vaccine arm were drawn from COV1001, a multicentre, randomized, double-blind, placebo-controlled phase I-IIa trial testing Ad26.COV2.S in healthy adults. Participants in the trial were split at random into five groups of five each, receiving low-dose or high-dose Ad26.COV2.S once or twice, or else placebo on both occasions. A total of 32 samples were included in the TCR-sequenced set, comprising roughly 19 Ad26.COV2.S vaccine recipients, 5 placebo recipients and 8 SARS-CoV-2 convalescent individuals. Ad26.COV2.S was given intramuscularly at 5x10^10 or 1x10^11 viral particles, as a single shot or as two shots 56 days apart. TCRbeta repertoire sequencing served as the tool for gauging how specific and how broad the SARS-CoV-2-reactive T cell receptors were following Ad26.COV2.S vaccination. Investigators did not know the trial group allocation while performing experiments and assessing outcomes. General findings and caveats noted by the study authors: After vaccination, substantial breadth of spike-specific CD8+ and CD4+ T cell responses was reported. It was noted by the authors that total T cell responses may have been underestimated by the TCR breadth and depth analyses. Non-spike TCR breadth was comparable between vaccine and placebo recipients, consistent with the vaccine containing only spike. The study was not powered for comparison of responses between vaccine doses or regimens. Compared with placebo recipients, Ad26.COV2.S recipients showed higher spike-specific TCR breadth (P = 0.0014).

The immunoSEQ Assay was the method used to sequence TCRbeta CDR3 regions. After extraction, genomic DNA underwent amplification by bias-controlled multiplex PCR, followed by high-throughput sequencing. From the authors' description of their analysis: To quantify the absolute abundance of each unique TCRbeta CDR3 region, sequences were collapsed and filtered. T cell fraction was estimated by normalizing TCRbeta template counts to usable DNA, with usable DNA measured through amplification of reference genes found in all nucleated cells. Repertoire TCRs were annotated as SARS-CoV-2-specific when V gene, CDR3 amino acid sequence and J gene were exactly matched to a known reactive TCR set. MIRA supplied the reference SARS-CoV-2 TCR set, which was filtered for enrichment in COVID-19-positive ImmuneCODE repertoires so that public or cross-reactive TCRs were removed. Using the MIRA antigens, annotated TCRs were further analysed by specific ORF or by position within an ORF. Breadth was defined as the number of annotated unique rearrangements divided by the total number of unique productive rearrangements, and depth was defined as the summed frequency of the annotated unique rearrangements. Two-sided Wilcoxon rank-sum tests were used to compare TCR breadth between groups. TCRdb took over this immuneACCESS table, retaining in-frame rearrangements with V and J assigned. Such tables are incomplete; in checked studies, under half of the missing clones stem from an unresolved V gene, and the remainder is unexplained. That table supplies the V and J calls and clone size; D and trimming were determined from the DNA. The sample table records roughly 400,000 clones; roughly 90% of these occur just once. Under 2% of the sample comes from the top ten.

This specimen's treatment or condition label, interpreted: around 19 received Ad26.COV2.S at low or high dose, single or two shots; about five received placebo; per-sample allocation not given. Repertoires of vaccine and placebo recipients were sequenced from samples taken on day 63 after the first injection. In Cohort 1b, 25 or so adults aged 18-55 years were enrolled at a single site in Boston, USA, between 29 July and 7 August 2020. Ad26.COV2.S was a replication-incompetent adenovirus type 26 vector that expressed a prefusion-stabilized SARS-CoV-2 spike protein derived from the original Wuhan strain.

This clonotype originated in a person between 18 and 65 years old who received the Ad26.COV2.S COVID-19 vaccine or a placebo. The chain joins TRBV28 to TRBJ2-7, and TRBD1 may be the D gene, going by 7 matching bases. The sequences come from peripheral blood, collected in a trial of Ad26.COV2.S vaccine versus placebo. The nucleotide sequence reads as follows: TGTGCCAGCAGTTCAGGGGGAGGCCTCTACGAGCAGTACTTC. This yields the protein CASSSGGGLYEQYF. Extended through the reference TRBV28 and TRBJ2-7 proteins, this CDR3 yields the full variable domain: DVKVTQSSRYLVKRTGEKVFLECVQDMDHENMFWYRQDPGLGLRLIYFSYDVKMKEKGDIPEGYSVSREKKERFSLILESASTNQTSMYLCASSSGGGLYEQYFGPGTRLTVT.